Shown below are 9 T cell receptor beta chains from a single sample sequenced in a study of preoperative IRX-2 immunotherapy in early breast cancer (dated by TCRdb to 2018 to 2020). Library generation was performed with the immunoSEQ multiplex PCR assay. TCRdb mirrors the immuneACCESS table, restricted to in-frame sequences. Some clones are absent from its copies; in checked studies, under half trace to an unresolved V gene, and the reason for the others is unknown. The sample data list 40,000 to 50,000 clones, and approximately 80% of these were observed just once. The top ten hold 1.2% of the sample. The sample's treatment or condition label is to be understood as: preoperative locoregional IRX-2 cytokine immunotherapy. The sequencing used tumor tissue, collected after IRX-2 immunotherapy. The receptors derive from a human donor with breast cancer.

The chain has TRBV6-7 and TRBJ1-5; D remains ambiguous. TRBV6-7 is designated an ORF whose function remains uncertain. V was trimmed by 6 bases and J by 4 bases, leaving 4 bases between them. There are 11 residues in the CDR3. Written as DNA, the CDR3 is TGTGCCAGCAGCGAAAATCAGCCCCAGCATTTT. As protein: CASSENQPQHF.

The genes are TRBV5-1 and TRBJ1-6; TRBD1 agrees at 9 bases. The CDR3 runs 15 residues. CDR1 and CDR2 from the germline V gene are SGHRS and YFSETQ. V lost 1 base to trimming and J lost 8 bases; unmatched junction nucleotides: 4. The CDR3 loop reads CASSLPGQGDSPLHF. Here the CDR3 DNA reads TGCGCCAGCAGCTTGCCGGGACAGGGAGATTCACCCCTCCACTTT.

This chain connects TRBV14 to TRBJ2-5, with 11 bases that match TRBD2. The V and J ends lost 4 bases and 4 bases, in that order; junction bases with no gene match: 5. Germline V gene data show CDR1 as SGHDN and CDR2 as FVKESK. The CDR3 covers 15 residues. In DNA, the CDR3 is TGTGCCAGCAGCCCTCTAGCGGGAGGCGTAGAGACCCAGTACTTC. Translating it yields CASSPLAGGVETQYF.

This sequence joins TRBV10-3 and TRBJ1-1; D might be TRBD1 (6 bases). The V end lost 2 bases, the J end lost 4 bases, and 14 bases lay between the germline ends. Germline V CDR1 and CDR2: ENHRY, SYGVKD. The CDR3 length is 15 residues. CDR3 coding DNA: TGTGCCATCAGTGAGAGGGACACCGTGGGCACTGAAGCTTTCTTT. This translates into CAISERDTVGTEAFF.

J is TRBJ2-7 and V is TRBV5-1; 7 bases agree with TRBD1. V shed 3 bases, J shed 1 base, and the junction held 10 bases outside the gene matches. The CDR3 is 16 residues long. Germline assignment: CDR1 SGHRS and CDR2 YFSETQ. The DNA of the CDR3 is TGCGCCAGCAGCTCGCCGACAGGGATATGGTCCTACGAGCAGTACTTC. The encoded protein is CASSSPTGIWSYEQYF.

The V and J genes are TRBV19 and TRBJ2-7; D is uncertain. Germline V gives CDR1 LNHDA, CDR2 SQIVND (reference sequence). V was clipped by 3 bases and J by 3 bases, with 6 bases between them. CDR3 length: 12 amino acids. CDR3 sequence: CASSMAGYEQYF. Written as DNA, the CDR3 is TGTGCCAGTAGTATGGCCGGCTACGAGCAGTACTTC.

The chain recombines TRBV5-1 with TRBJ2-7; the match to TRBD1 covers 9 bases. The CDR3 has 15 amino acids. The germline gives CDR1 SGHRS, CDR2 YFSETQ. V gave up 0 bases and J gave up 2 bases; unmatched junction bases: 3. Written as DNA, the CDR3 is TGCGCCAGCAGCTTGGGACAGGGGGAACCCTACGAGCAGTACTTC. The encoded protein is CASSLGQGEPYEQYF. Looking up the rest from reference TRBV5-1 and TRBJ2-7 gives the full variable domain: KAGVTQTPRYLIKTRGQQVTLSCSPISGHRSVSWYQQTPGQGLQFLFEYFSETQRNKGNFPGRFSGRQFSNSRSEMNVSTLELGDSALYLCASSLGQGEPYEQYFGPGTRLTVT.

This rearrangement joins TRBV19 to TRBJ2-1; 12 nucleotides agree with TRBD2. This CDR3 spans 16 amino acids. The V gene end was trimmed by 4 bases and the J gene end by 9 bases; junction bases not matched to a gene: 10. Looked up from germline, CDR1 is LNHDA and CDR2 is SQIVND (reference sequence). This CDR3 reads CASSSLGLAGGFEQFF. The CDR3, as DNA: TGTGCCAGTAGTAGCTTAGGGCTAGCGGGAGGGTTTGAGCAGTTCTTC.

The sample holds a few counts of this clone. The chain recombines TRBV7-8 with TRBJ2-3; 14 bases fit TRBD2. This CDR3 region has 15 residues. Germline V gene sequence: CDR1 SGHVS, CDR2 FQNEAQ. V lost 4 bases, J lost 7 bases, and 4 bases stayed unmatched. The CDR3: CASSSGTSGGYTQYF. Here the CDR3 DNA reads TGTGCCAGCAGCTCCGGGACTAGCGGGGGTTATACGCAGTATTTT.